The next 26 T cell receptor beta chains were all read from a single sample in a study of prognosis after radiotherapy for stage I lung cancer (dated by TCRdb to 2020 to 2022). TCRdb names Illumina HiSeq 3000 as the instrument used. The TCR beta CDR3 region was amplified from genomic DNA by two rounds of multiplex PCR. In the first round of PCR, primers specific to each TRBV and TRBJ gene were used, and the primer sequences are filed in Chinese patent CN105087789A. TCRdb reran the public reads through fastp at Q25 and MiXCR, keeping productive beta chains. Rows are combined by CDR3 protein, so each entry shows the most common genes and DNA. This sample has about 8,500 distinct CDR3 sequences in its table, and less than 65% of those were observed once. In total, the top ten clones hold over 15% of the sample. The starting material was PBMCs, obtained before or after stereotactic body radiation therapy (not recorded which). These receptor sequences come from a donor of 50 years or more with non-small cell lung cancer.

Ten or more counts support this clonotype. The DNA for the CDR3 is TGTGCCAGCAGCCAAAAATGGACTAGCGCCGGGGAGCTGTTTTTT. Residues: CASSQKWTSAGELFF. The V and J genes are TRBV7-9 and TRBJ2-2, with 9 bases matching TRBD2. CDR1 and CDR2 (germline): SEHNR, FQNEAQ (reference sequence). This CDR3 comprises 15 residues. With 5 bases clipped from V and 6 bases from J, the junction kept 7 bases outside the gene matches.

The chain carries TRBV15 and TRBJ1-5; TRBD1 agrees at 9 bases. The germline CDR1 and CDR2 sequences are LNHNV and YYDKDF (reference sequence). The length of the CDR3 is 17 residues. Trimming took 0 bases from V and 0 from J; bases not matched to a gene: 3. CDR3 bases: TGTGCCACCAGCAGAGAAGGGACAGGGATTAGCAATCAGCCCCAGCATTTT. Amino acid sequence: CATSREGTGISNQPQHF.

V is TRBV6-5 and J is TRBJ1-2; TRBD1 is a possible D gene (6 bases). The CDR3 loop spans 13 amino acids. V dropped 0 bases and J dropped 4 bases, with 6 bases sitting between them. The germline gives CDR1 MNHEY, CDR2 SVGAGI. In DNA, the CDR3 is TGTGCCAGCAGTTACTCAGGGGGCTATGGCTACACCTTC. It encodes CASSYSGGYGYTF.

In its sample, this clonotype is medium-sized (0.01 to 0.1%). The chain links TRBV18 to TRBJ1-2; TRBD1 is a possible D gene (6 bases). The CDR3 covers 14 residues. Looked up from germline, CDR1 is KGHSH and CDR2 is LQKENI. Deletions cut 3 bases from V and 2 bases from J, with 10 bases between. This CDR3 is CASSPVQGNYGYTF. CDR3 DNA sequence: TGTGCCAGCTCACCTGTACAGGGAAACTATGGCTACACCTTC.

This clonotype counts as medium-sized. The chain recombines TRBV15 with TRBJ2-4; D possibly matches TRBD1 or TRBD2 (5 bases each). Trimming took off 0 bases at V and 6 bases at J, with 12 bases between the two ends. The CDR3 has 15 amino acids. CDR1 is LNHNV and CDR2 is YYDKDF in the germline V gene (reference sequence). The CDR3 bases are TGTGCCACCAGCAGAGATCATGGGGCGGGAAACATTCAGTACTTC. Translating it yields CATSRDHGAGNIQYF.

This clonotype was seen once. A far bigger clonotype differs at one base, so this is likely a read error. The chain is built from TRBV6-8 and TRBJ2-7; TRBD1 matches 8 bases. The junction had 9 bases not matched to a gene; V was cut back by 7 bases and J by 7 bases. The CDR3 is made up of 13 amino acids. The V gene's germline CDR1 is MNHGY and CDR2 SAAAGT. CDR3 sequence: CASINRRTGEQYF. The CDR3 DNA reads TGTGCCAGCATTAACCGGAGGACAGGGGAGCAGTACTTC.

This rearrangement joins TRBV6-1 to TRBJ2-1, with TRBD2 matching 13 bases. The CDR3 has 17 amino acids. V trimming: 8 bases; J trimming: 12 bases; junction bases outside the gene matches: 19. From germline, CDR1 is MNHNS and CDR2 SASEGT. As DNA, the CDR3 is TGTGCCAGCGGCCAATCTGGGACTAGCGGGACTCGAAGGTGGCAGTTCTTC. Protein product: CASGQSGTSGTRRWQFF.

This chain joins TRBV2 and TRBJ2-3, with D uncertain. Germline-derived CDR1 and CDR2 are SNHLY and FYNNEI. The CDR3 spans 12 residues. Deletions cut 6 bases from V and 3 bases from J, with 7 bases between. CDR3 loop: CASRIFTDTQYF. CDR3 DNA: TGTGCCAGCAGAATTTTTACAGATACGCAGTATTTT.

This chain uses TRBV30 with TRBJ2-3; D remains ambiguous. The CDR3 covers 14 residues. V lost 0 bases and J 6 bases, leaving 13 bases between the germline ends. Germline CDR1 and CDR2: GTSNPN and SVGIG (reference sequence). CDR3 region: CAWSVSLSLDTQYF. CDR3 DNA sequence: TGTGCCTGGAGTGTTAGTCTATCGTTGGATACGCAGTATTTT. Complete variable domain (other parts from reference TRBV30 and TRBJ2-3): SQTIHQWPATLVQPVGSPLSLECTVEGTSNPNLYWYRQAAGRGLQLLFYSVGIGQISSEVPQNLSASRPQDRQFILSSKKLLLSDSGFYLCAWSVSLSLDTQYFGPGTRLTVL.

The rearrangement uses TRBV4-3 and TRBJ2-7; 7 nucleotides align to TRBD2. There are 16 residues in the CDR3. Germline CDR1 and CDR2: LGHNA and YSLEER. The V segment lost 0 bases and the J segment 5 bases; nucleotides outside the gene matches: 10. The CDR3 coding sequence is TGCGCCAGCAGCCAAGAGACTGGCGGGAGAGGAGACGAGCAGTACTTC. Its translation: CASSQETGGRGDEQYF.

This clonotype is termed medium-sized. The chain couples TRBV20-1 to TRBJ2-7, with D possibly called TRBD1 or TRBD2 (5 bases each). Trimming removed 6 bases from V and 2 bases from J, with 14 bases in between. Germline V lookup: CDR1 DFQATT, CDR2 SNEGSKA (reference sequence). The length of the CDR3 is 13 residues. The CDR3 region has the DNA TGCAGTGCGGTCGCCCGGGACCCCTACGAGCAGTACTTC. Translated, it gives CSAVARDPYEQYF.

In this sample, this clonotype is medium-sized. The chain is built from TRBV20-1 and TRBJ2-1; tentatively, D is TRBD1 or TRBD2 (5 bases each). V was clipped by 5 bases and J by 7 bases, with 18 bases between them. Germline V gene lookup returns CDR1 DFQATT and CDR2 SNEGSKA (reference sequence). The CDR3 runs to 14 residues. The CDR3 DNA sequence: TGCAGTGCTGGGGGAAGCCGGAAGGTTAATGAGCAGTTCTTC. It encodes CSAGGSRKVNEQFF.

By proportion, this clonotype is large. The CDR3, as DNA: TGTGCCACCAGTGATTTAAGTGGGGGAGAGCAGTACTTC. This gives the protein CATSDLSGGEQYF. The V gene is TRBV24-1, the J gene TRBJ2-7; D may correspond to TRBD1 or TRBD2 (5 bases each). V was clipped by 1 base and J by 7 bases, with 10 bases between them. Germline V gene lookup returns CDR1 KGHDR and CDR2 SFDVKD. CDR3 length equals 13 residues.

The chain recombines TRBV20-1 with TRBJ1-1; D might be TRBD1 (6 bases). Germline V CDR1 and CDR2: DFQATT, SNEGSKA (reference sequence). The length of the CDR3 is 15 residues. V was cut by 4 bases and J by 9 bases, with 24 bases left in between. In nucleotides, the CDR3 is TGCAGTGCTATCGACCACCGGACCGGGACAATGAAAGCTTTCTTT. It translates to CSAIDHRTGTMKAFF.

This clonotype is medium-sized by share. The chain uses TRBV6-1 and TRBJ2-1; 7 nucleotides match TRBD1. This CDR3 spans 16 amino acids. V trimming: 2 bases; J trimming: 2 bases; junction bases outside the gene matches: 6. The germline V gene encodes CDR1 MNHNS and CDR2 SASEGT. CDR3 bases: TGTGCCAGCAGTGAAATGGGACAGATTCCCTACAATGAGCAGTTCTTC. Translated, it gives CASSEMGQIPYNEQFF.

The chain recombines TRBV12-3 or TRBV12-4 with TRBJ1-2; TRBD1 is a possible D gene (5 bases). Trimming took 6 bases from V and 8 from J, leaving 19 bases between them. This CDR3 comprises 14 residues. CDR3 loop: CASSRVRPRKGYTF. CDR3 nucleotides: TGTGCCAGCAGCAGGGTCAGACCTCGAAAGGGCTACACCTTC.

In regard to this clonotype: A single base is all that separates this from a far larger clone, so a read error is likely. The CDR3 DNA reads as TGTGCCAGCGGTTGGGACAGGGGCACCGGGGAGCTGTTTTTT. Protein sequence: CASGWDRGTGELFF. This chain uses TRBV27 with TRBJ2-2; 10 nucleotides match TRBD1. The germline CDR1 and CDR2 sequences are MNHEY and SMNVEV (reference sequence). The CDR3 runs 14 residues. The J segment lost 4 bases and the V segment lost 8 bases, leaving 4 bases of the junction unmatched.

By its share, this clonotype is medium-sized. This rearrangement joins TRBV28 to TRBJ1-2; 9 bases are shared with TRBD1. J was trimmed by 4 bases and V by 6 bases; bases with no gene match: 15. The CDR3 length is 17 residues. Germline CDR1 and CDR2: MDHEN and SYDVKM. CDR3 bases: TGTGCCAGCAGACCCCCACAGGGGGCGGGCTTCAGCTATGGCTACACCTTC. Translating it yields CASRPPQGAGFSYGYTF.

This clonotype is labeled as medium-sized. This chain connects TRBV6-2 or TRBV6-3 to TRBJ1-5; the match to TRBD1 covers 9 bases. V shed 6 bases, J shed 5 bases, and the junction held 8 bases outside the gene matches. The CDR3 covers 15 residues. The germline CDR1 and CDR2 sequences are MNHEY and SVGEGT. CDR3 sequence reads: CASSPGTGLYQPQHF. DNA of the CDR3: TGTGCCAGCAGCCCGGGGACAGGGTTGTATCAGCCCCAGCATTTT.

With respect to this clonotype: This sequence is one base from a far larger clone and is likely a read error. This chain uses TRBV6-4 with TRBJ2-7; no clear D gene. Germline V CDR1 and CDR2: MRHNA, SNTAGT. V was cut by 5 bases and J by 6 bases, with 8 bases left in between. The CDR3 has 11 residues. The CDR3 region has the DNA TGTGCCAGCAGTTACATGAGCGAGCAGTACTTC. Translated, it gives CASSYMSEQYF.

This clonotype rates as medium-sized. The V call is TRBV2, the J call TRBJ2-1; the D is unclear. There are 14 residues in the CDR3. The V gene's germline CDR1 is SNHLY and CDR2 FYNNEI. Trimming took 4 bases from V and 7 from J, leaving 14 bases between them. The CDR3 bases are TGTGCCAGCAGTGTTGGGTTCCTGGGTAATGAGCAGTTCTTC. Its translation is CASSVGFLGNEQFF.

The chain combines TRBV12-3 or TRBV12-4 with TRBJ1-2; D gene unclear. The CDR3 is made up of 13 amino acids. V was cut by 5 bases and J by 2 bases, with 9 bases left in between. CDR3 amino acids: CASSRTGNYGYTF. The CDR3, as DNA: TGTGCCAGCAGTCGGACGGGGAACTATGGCTACACCTTC.

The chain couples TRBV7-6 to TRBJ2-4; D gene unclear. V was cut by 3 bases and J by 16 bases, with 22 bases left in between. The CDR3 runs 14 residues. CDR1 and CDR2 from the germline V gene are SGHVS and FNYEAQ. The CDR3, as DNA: TGTGCCAGCAGCTTGGGGTGTGGAGAAGAGACCCATTACTTC. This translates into CASSLGCGEETHYF. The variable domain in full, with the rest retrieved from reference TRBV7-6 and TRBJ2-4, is GAGVSQSPRYKVTKRGQDVALRCDPISGHVSLYWYRQALGQGPEFLTYFNYEAQQDKSGLPNDRFSAERPEGSISTLTIQRTEQRDSAMYRCASSLGCGEETHYFGAGTRLSVL.

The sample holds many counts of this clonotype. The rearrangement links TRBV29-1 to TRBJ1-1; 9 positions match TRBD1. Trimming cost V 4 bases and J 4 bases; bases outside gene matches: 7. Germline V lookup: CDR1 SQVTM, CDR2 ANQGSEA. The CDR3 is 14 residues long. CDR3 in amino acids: CSVVPRGQGTEAFF. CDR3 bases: TGCAGCGTTGTTCCCAGGGGACAGGGCACTGAAGCTTTCTTT.

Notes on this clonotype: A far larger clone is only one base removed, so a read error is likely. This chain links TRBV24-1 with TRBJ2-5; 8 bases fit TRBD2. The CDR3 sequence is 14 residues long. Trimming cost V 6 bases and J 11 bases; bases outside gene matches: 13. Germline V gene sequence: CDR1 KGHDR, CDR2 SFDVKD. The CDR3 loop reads CATSQTSAYNEQYF. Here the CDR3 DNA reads TGTGCCACCAGTCAGACTAGCGCATACAATGAGCAGTACTTC.

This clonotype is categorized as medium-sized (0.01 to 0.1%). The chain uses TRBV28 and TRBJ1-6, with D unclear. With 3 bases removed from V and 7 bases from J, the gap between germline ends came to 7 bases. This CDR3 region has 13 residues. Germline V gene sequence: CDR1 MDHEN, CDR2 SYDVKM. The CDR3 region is CASSFRPNSPLHF. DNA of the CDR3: TGTGCCAGCAGTTTCCGCCCGAATTCACCCCTCCACTTT. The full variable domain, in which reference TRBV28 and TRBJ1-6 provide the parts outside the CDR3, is DVKVTQSSRYLVKRTGEKVFLECVQDMDHENMFWYRQDPGLGLRLIYFSYDVKMKEKGDIPEGYSVSREKKERFSLILESASTNQTSMYLCASSFRPNSPLHFGNGTRLTVT.